Below are 5 T cell receptor beta chains sequenced from a single sample in a study of blood T cell repertoires in COVID-19. This table comes from immunoSEQ multiplex PCR, and its TCRdb copy is limited to in-frame clones, with some not included. This repertoire shows 30,000 to 40,000 clones, roughly four fifths found once; its top ten account for 41%. Sequencing used peripheral blood. These receptors were taken from a man older than 75 with active or convalescent COVID-19.

V gene TRBV5-1 combines with J gene TRBJ1-1; 7 nucleotides match TRBD1. Trimming at V came to 4 bases and at J to 0 bases, leaving 6 bases not matched to a gene. Germline loops: CDR1 SGHRS, CDR2 YFSETQ. The CDR3 contains 15 residues. DNA of the CDR3: TGCGCCAGCAGCCCCCAGGGACAGTTGAACACTGAAGCTTTCTTT. This encodes CASSPQGQLNTEAFF.

V usage is TRBV24-1 and J usage is TRBJ2-1; 10 bases align to TRBD2. From germline, CDR1 is KGHDR and CDR2 SFDVKD. V lost 3 bases, J lost 1 base, and 5 bases stayed unmatched. The CDR3 is made up of 17 amino acids. CDR3 region: CATSDTLAGVSYNEQFF. The CDR3 nucleotides are TGTGCCACCAGTGATACTCTAGCGGGAGTGTCCTACAATGAGCAGTTCTTC.

The chain combines TRBV6-5 with TRBJ1-2, with TRBD1 identical over 8 bases. Trimming removed 4 bases from V and 7 bases from J; junction bases left unmatched: 5. The CDR3 is made up of 13 amino acids. Germline V CDR1 and CDR2: MNHEY, SVGAGI. The CDR3 here is CASSFAGGPGYTF. Written as DNA, the CDR3 is TGTGCCAGCAGTTTCGCAGGGGGCCCTGGCTACACCTTC.

The chain couples TRBV10-2 to TRBJ2-7; TRBD2 might be the D (6 bases). The CDR3 spans 12 residues. Germline CDR1 and CDR2: WSHSY and SAAADI. Trimming cost V 5 bases and J 7 bases, with 12 bases left between them. This CDR3 reads CASSKGAGEQYF. As DNA, the CDR3 is TGCGCCAGCAGTAAAGGGGCGGGGGAGCAGTACTTC.

The chain recombines TRBV7-2 with TRBJ2-5; D unclear. Germline-derived CDR1 and CDR2 are SGHTA and FQGNSA. Trimming took off 4 bases at V and 4 bases at J, with 4 bases between the two ends. The CDR3 runs 11 residues. The chain's CDR3 is CASSSRETQYF. CDR3 nucleotides: TGTGCCAGCAGCTCCCGAGAGACCCAGTACTTC.